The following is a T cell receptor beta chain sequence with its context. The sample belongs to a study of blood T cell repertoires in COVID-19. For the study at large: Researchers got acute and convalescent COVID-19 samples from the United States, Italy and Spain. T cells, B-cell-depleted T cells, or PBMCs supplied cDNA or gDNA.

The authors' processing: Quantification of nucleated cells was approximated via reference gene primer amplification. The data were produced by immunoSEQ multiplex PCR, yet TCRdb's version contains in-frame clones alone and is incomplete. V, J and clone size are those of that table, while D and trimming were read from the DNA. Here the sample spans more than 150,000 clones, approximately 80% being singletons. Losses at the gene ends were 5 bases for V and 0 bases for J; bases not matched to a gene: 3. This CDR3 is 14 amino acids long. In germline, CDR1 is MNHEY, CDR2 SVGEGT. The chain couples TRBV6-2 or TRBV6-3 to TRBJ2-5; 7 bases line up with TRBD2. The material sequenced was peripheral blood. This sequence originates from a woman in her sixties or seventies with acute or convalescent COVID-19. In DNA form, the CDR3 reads TGTGCCAGCAGTCCCGGGAGGAACCAAGAGACCCAGTACTTC. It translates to CASSPGRNQETQYF.